The source of this TCR beta chain is a study of blood T cell repertoires in COVID-19. Study summary: Material from acute and convalescent COVID-19 was sourced from the United States, Italy and Spain. T cells, B-cell-depleted T cells, or PBMCs provided the cDNA or gDNA that served as material.

Profiled with immunoSEQ multiplex PCR; TCRdb holds only in-frame clones, not every one. The sample has 200,000 or so clones, about 82% seen once. CDR1 and CDR2 from the germline V gene are SGHAT and FQNNGV. V was pared by 2 bases and J by 1 base, with 12 bases between. The CDR3 totals 16 residues. The sequence was obtained from a woman between 25 and 40 years old with acute or convalescent COVID-19. This rearrangement joins TRBV11-2 to TRBJ1-3; D is perhaps TRBD1 (5 bases). Sequenced: peripheral blood. The CDR3 DNA follows: TGTGCCAGCAGCTTACTTTTATCAGGGTCTGGAAACACCATATATTTT. Translation gives CASSLLLSGSGNTIYF.